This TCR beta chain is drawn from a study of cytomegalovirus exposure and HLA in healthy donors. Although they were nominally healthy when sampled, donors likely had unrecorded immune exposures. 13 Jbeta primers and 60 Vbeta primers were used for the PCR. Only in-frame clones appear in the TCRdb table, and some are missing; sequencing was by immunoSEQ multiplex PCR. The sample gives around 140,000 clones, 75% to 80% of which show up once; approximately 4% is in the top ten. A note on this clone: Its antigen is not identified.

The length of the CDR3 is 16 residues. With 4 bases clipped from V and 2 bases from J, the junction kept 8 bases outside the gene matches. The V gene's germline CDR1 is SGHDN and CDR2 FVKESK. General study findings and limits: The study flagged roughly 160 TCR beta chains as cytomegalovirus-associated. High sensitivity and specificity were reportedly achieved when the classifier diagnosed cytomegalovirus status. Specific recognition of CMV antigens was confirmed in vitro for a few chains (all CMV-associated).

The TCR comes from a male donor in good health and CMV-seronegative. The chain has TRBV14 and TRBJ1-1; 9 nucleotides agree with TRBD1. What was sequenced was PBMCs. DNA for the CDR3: TGTGCCAGCAGCCCACTGGGACAGGGCGAAAACACTGAAGCTTTCTTT. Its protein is CASSPLGQGENTEAFF. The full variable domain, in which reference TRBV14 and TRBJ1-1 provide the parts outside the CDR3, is EAGVTQFPSHSVIEKGQTVTLRCDPISGHDNLYWYRRVMGKEIKFLLHFVKESKQDESGMPNNRFLAERTGGTYSTLKVQPAELEDSGVYFCASSPLGQGENTEAFFGQGTRLTVV.